This T cell receptor (beta chain) comes out of a study of CD8 T cells in Susac syndrome (dated by TCRdb to between 2017 and 2020). In terms of the full investigation: Of the Susac syndrome patients who were sequenced, roughly 8 were in clinical remission while roughly 6 had clinically active disease. At blood withdrawal, Susac syndrome patients were therapy-naive, treated with corticosteroids (with IVIg additionally given to some), or treated with IVIg alone. The study used repertoire sequencing to test whether antigen drove CD8+ T cell activation and differentiation in Susac syndrome. Overall study results and their limits: In the CD4+ T cell repertoire of Susac syndrome patients, clonal expansion was not detected. The number of individuals in the TCR sequencing and HLA analysis was acknowledged as relatively small.

High-throughput TCR beta sequencing profiled peripheral blood CD8+ and CD4+ T cells from healthy donors, Susac syndrome patients and multiple sclerosis patients. The Susac syndrome patients fulfilled recently defined diagnostic criteria for either definite or probable disease. Bulk CD8+ and CD4+ T cells were purified by magnetic negative isolation, whereas CD8+ TEMRA cells were enriched by FACS. Blood was drawn into EDTA tubes, processed within 24 hours, and PBMCs were isolated by density gradient centrifugation. PBMCs intended for TCR sequencing were cryopreserved in liquid nitrogen and thawed later in a water bath at 37 degrees C. The sorted or isolated CD4+, CD8+ and CD8+ TEMRA cells had a purity of 90% or higher. Spanning cysteine to phenylalanine, the CDR3 consists of 15 amino acids. Left in the record is the CDR3 DNA by itself, 45 bases read in frame from the first base. V lost 6 bases and J lost 3 bases, and the count of bases not matched to a germline gene is 6. The germline V gene supplies CDR1 MNHEY and CDR2 SVGAGI.

RNA was extracted using the RNeasy kit, and about 0.5 to 1 ug of the RNA was reverse transcribed with random hexamers. The immunoSEQ multiplex PCR assay, which covers 54 Vbeta and 13 Jbeta segments, was used to amplify TCR beta CDR3 regions. PCR amplification bias was corrected using a synthetic template baseline for primer optimization and computational correction. In the source study's methods: Reads were annotated to V, D and J genes according to IMGT and were analyzed with immunoSEQ Analyzer, with only productive sequences retained. To calculate clonality, Shannon entropy was normalized by log2 of the number of productive unique sequences and then subtracted from one. For each patient and control, public and private clones were evaluated among the 100 most prevalent clones. Clones were defined as Susac-specific when absent from the healthy and MS cohorts, from some 1,100 published viral clones and from other ImmuneACCESS disease sequences. The public reads were quality trimmed at Q25 with fastp and then assembled into clones with MiXCR by TCRdb, keeping productive beta chains. Rows with a matching CDR3 protein are joined into one entry that keeps the most common DNA and genes. What appears here as the V and J calls and clone size reflects TCRdb's work, not the paper's. The sample table contains under 200,000 distinct CDR3 sequences; only one count was recorded for more than 85% of them. The top ten constitute roughly 0.087% of the sample.

For this clonotype: It has no known antigen specificity. Per-nucleotide qualities are absent, and no much larger clonotype sits a single base away.

The rearrangement combines TRBV6-5 with TRBJ2-1; 9 nucleotides in the junction match TRBD1. The TCR was taken from a human donor with Susac syndrome. Sequencing was carried out using CD4+ T cells from PBMCs. The sequenced DNA is TGTGCCAGCAGAGAATCGGACAGGGGCTACAATGAGCAGTTCTTC. This encodes CASRESDRGYNEQFF.